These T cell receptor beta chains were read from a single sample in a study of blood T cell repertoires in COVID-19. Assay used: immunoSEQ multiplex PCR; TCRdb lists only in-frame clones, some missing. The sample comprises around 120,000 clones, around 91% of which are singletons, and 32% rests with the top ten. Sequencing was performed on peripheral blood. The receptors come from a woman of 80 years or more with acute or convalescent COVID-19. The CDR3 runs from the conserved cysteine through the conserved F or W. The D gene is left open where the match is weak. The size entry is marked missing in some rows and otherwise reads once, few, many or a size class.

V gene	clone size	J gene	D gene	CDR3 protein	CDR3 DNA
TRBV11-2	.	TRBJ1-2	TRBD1	CASSPNGGTDNYGYTF	TGTGCCAGCAGCCCAAATGGGGGGACAGATAACTATGGCTACACCTTC
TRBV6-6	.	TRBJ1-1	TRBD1	CASSHFGTGRTEAFF	TGTGCCAGCAGTCACTTCGGGACAGGGAGGACTGAAGCTTTCTTT
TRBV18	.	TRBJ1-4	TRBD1	CASSPRQGALATNEKLFF	TGTGCCAGCTCACCGAGACAGGGGGCTCTTGCAACTAATGAAAAACTGTTTTTT
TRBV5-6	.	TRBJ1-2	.	CASSLETVTYGYTF	TGTGCCAGCAGCTTGGAAACAGTAACTTATGGCTACACCTTC
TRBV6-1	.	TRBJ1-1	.	CASSELFLGGGSNTEAFF	TGTGCCAGCAGTGAACTCTTCCTCGGTGGCGGTTCGAACACTGAAGCTTTCTTT
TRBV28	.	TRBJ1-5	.	CASSLSGYSNQPQHF	TGTGCCAGCAGTTTATCGGGGTATAGCAATCAGCCCCAGCATTTT
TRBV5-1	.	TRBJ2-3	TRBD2	CASSTGLAGVTDTQYF	TGCGCCAGCAGCACCGGACTAGCGGGGGTTACAGATACGCAGTATTTT
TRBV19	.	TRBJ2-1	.	CASSIGLAVYNEQFF	TGTGCCAGTAGTATAGGCCTAGCTGTTTACAATGAGCAGTTCTTC
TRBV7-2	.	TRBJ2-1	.	CASSLAGTPSYNEQFF	TGTGCCAGCAGCTTAGCTGGGACTCCATCTTACAATGAGCAGTTCTTC
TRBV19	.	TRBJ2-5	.	CASSIEAQGTQYF	TGTGCCAGTAGTATCGAGGCCCAGGGAACCCAGTACTTC
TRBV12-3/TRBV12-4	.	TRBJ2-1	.	CASSQNNEQFF	TGTGCCAGCAGTCAAAACAATGAGCAGTTCTTC
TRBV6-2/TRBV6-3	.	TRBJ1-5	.	CASSYRVGQPQHF	TGTGCCAGCAGTTACCGGGTAGGTCAGCCCCAGCATTTT
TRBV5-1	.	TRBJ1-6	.	CASSLVAGLGNSPLHF	TGCGCCAGCAGCTTGGTTGCAGGGTTGGGTAATTCACCCCTCCACTTT
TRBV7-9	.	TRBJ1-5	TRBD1	CASSPGTGGGVNQPQHF	TGTGCCAGCAGCCCAGGGACAGGGGGGGGAGTAAATCAGCCCCAGCATTTT
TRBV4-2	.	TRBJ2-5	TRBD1	CASSPWTGEGETQYF	TGTGCCAGCAGCCCGTGGACAGGGGAGGGCGAGACCCAGTACTTC
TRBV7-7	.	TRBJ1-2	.	CASSPYRDPAILLYGYTF	TGTGCCAGCAGCCCATACAGGGACCCCGCTATACTTCTCTATGGCTACACCTTC
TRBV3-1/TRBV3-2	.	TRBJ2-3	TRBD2	CASSLLLRGEVTDTQYF	TGTGCCAGCAGCCTCCTCCTTCGGGGGGAAGTCACAGATACGCAGTATTTT
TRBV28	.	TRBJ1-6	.	CASSPRGSRAYGLQAASPLHF	TGTGCCAGCAGCCCTCGGGGTAGTCGCGCTTACGGCCTACAAGCCGCCTCACCCCTCCACTTT
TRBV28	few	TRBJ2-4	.	CASSLGQINIQYF	TGTGCCAGCAGTTTGGGGCAGATAAACATTCAGTACTTC
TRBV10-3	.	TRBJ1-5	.	CATQRDTSNQPQHF	TGTGCCACCCAAAGGGACACCAGCAATCAGCCCCAGCATTTT
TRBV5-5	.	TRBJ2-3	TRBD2	CASSLAGSGGPTDTQYF	TGTGCCAGCAGCTTGGCGGGTAGCGGGGGCCCCACAGATACGCAGTATTTT
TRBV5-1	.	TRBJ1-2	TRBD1	CASSLAGGGGDYGYTF	TGCGCCAGCAGCTTGGCAGGGGGCGGAGGAGACTATGGCTACACCTTC
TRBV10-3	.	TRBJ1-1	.	CAISSSGMSEAFF	TGTGCCATCAGTTCCTCCGGGATGAGTGAAGCTTTCTTT
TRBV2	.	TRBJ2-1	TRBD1	CASSNGQGRPRGSYNEQFF	TGTGCCAGCAGCAACGGACAGGGGCGGCCACGGGGTTCCTACAATGAGCAGTTCTTC
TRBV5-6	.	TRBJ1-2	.	CASSLTWEANYGYTF	TGTGCCAGCAGCTTGACGTGGGAGGCTAACTATGGCTACACCTTC
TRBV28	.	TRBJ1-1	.	CASSSAGLNTEAFF	TGTGCCAGCAGCTCCGCGGGCCTAAACACTGAAGCTTTCTTT
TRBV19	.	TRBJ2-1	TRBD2	CASSIDLASGNNEQFF	TGTGCCAGTAGTATAGATCTGGCTAGCGGGAACAATGAGCAGTTCTTC
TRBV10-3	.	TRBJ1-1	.	CAISPGLRNTEAFF	TGTGCCATCAGCCCGGGACTCCGGAACACTGAAGCTTTCTTT
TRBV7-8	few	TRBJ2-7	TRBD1	CASSDRGRDEQYF	TGTGCCAGCAGCGACAGGGGGCGAGACGAGCAGTACTTC
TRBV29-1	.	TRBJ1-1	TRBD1	CSVEVGQGLTEAFF	TGCAGCGTTGAAGTCGGACAGGGTTTGACTGAAGCTTTCTTT
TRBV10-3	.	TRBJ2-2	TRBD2	CAIRTSGSTGELFF	TGTGCCATCAGAACTAGCGGGAGCACCGGGGAGCTGTTTTTT
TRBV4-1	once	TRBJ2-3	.	CASSEGQRPTDTQYF	TGCGCCAGCAGCGAAGGACAGCGTCCCACAGATACGCAGTATTTT
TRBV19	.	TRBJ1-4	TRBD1	CASRSTGVNEKLFF	TGTGCCAGTAGGAGCACAGGGGTTAATGAAAAACTGTTTTTT
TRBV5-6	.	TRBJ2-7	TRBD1	CASSRQGQGANEQYF	TGTGCCAGCAGCCGCCAAGGACAGGGGGCTAACGAGCAGTACTTC
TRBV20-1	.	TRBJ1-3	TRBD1	CSASPDRASGNTIYF	TGCAGTGCTAGTCCCGACAGGGCCTCTGGAAACACCATATATTTT
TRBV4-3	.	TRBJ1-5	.	CASSQGQTNQPQHF	TGCGCCAGCAGCCAAGGACAAACAAATCAGCCCCAGCATTTT
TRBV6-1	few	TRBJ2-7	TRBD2	CASSARTSGKTRTGYEQYF	TGTGCCAGCAGTGCAAGGACTAGCGGGAAGACGCGAACAGGGTACGAGCAGTACTTC